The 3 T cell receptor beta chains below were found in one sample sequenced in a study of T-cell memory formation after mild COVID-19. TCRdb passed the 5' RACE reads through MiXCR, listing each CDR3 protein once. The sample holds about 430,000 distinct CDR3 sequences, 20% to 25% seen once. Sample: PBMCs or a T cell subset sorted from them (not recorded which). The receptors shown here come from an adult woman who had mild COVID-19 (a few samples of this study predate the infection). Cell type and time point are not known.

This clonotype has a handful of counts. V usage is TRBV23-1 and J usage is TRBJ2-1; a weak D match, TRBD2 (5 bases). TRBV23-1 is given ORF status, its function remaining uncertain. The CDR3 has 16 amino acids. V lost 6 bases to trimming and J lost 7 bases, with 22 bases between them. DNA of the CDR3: TGCGCCAGCAGGCCACTAGAGCAACCGCTGATTAATGAGCAGTTCTTC. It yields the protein CASRPLEQPLINEQFF.

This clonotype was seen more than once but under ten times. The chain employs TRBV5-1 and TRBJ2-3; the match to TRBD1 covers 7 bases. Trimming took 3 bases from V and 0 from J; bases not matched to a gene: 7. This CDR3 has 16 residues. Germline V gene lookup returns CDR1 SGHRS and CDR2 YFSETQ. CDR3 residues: CASSSRGTTSTDTQYF. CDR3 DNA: TGCGCCAGCAGCTCCAGGGGGACAACTAGCACAGATACGCAGTATTTT.

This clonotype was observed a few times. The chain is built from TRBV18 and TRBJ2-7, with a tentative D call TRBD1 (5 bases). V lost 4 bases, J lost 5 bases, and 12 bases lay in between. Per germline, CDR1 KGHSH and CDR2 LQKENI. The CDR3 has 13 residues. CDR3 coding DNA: TGTGCCAGCTCACTACAGGCGTCTAACGAGCAGTACTTC. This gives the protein CASSLQASNEQYF. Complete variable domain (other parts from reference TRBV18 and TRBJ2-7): NAGVMQNPRHLVRRRGQEARLRCSPMKGHSHVYWYRQLPEEGLKFMVYLQKENIIDESGMPKERFSAEFPKEGPSILRIQQVVRGDSAAYFCASSLQASNEQYFGPGTRLTVT.